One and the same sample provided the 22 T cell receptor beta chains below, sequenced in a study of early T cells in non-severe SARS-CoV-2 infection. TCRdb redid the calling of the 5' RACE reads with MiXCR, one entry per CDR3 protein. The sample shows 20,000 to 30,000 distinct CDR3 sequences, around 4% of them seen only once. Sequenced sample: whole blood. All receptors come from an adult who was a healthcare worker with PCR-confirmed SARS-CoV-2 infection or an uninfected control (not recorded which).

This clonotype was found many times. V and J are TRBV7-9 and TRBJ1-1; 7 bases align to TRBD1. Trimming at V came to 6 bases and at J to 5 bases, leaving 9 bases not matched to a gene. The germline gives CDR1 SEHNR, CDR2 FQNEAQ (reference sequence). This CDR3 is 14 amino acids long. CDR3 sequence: CASRASGGLTEAFF. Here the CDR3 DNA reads TGTGCCAGCAGGGCGTCAGGGGGTCTGACTGAAGCTTTCTTT.

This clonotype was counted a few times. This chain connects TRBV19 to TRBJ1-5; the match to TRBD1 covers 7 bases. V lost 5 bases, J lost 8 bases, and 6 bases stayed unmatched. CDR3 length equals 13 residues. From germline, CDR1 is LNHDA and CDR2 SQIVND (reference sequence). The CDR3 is CASSSDREEPQHF. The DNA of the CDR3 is TGTGCCAGTAGTTCTGACAGGGAGGAGCCCCAGCATTTT.

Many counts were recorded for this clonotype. The CDR3 reads CASSPSSGSASGQYF. Written as DNA, the CDR3 is TGTGCCAGCTCACCCTCGTCAGGGTCCGCGTCCGGGCAGTACTTC. The rearrangement uses TRBV18 and TRBJ2-7, with D possibly TRBD1 on 5 matching bases. V was shortened by 3 bases and J by 9 bases, with 21 bases between the two germline ends. Germline values: CDR1 KGHSH, CDR2 LQKENI. The CDR3 runs to 15 residues.

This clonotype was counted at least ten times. This chain's CDR3 is CASTPRDRAYEQYF. The CDR3 DNA is TGTGCCAGCACCCCGCGGGACAGGGCCTACGAGCAGTACTTC. The chain is built from TRBV6-6 and TRBJ2-7; TRBD1 aligns across 9 bases. Germline CDR1 and CDR2: MNHNY and SVGAGI (reference sequence). With V trimmed by 7 bases and J by 2 bases, 6 bases remained unmatched. This CDR3 is built from 14 residues.

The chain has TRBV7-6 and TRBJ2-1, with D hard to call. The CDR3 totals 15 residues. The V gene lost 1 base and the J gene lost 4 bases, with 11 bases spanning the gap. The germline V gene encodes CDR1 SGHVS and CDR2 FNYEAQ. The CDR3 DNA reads TGTGCCAGCAGCTTAGATACGGGTCCGTACAATGAGCAGTTCTTC. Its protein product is CASSLDTGPYNEQFF.

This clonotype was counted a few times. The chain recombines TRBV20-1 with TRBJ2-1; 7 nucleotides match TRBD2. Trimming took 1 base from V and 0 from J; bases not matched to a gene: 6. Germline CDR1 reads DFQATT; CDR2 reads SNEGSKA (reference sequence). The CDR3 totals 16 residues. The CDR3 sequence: CSARGASGSSYNEQFF. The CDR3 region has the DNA TGCAGTGCTAGAGGAGCTAGCGGAAGCTCCTACAATGAGCAGTTCTTC.

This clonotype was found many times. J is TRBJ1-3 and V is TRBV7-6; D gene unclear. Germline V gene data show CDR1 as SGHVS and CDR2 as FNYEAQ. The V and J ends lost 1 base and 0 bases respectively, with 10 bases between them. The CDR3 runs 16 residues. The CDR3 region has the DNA TGTGCCAGCAGCTTAGGGGCCGGCATCTCTGGAAACACCATATATTTT. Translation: CASSLGAGISGNTIYF.

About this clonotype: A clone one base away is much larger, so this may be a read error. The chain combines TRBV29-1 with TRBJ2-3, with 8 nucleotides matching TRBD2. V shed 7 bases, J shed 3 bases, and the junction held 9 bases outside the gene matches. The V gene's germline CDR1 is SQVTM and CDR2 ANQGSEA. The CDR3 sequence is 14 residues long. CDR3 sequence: CSASQLAATDTQYF. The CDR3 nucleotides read TGCAGCGCCTCCCAACTAGCGGCAACAGATACGCAGTATTTT.

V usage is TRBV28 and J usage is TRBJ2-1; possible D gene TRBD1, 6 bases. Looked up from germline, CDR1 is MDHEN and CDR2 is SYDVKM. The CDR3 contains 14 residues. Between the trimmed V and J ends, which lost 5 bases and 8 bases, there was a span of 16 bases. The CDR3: CASSPYTGLDEQFF. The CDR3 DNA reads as TGTGCCAGCAGTCCGTATACAGGGCTGGATGAGCAGTTCTTC. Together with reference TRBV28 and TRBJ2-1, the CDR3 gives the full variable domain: DVKVTQSSRYLVKRTGEKVFLECVQDMDHENMFWYRQDPGLGLRLIYFSYDVKMKEKGDIPEGYSVSREKKERFSLILESASTNQTSMYLCASSPYTGLDEQFFGPGTRLTVL.

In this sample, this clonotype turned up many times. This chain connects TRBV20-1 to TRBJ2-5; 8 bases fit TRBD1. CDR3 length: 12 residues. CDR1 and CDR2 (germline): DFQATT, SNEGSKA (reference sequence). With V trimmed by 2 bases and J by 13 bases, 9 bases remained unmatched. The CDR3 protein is CSARTDRDGRYF. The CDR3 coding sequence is TGCAGTGCTAGAACGGACAGGGACGGGCGGTACTTC.

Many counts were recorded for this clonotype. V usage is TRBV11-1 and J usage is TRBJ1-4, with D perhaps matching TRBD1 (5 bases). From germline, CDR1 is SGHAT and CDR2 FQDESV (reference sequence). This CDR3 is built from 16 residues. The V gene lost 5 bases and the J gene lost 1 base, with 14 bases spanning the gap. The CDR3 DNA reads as TGTGCCAGCAGCCGTGGGACCCGCGGAACTAATGAAAAACTGTTTTTT. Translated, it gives CASSRGTRGTNEKLFF.

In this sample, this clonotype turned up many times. CDR3 residues: CASSPDRYQPQHF. The DNA for the CDR3 is TGTGCCAGCAGCCCCGACAGATATCAGCCCCAGCATTTT. The V call is TRBV2, the J call TRBJ1-5; a weak D match, TRBD1 (5 bases). Germline CDR1 is SNHLY and CDR2 is FYNNEI. V lost 6 bases, J lost 5 bases, and 11 bases lay in between. The CDR3 length is 13 residues.

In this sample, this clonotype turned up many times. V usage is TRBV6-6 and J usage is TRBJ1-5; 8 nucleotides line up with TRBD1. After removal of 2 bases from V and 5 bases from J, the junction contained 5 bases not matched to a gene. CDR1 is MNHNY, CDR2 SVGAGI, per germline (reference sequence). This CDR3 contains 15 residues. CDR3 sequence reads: CASSYTDREDQPQHF. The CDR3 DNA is TGTGCCAGCAGTTACACGGACAGGGAAGATCAGCCCCAGCATTTT.

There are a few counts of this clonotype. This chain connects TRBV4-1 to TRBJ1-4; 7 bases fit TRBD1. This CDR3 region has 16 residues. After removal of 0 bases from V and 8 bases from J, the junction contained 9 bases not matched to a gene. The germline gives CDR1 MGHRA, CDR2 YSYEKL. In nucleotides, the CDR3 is TGCGCCAGCAGCCAAGAAGGGACAGTAGTTAGGGAAAAACTGTTTTTT. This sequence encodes CASSQEGTVVREKLFF.

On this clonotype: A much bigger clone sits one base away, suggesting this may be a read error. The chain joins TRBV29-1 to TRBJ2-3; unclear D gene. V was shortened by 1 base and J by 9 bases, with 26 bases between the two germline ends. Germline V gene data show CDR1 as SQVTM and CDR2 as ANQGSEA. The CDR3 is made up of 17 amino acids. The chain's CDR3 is CSVEVPAAIYTLATQYF. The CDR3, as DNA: TGCAGCGTTGAAGTCCCGGCAGCGATCTATACTTTGGCAACGCAGTATTTT.

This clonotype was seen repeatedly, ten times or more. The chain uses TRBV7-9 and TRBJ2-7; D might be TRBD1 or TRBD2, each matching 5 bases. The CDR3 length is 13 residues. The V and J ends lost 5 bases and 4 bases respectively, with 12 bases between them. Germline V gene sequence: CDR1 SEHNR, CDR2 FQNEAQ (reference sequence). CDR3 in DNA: TGTGCCAGCAGCCCCCCGGGGCAGTACGAGCAGTACTTC. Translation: CASSPPGQYEQYF.

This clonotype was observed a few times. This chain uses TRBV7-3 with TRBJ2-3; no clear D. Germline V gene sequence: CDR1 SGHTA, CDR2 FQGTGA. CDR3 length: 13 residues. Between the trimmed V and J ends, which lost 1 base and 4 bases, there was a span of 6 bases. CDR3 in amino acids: CASSLNQADTQYF. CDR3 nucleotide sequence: TGTGCCAGCAGCTTAAACCAGGCAGATACGCAGTATTTT. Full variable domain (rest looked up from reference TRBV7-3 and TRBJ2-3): GAGVSQTPSNKVTEKGKYVELRCDPISGHTALYWYRQSLGQGPEFLIYFQGTGAADDSGLPNDRFFAVRPEGSVSTLKIQRTERGDSAVYLCASSLNQADTQYFGPGTRLTVL.

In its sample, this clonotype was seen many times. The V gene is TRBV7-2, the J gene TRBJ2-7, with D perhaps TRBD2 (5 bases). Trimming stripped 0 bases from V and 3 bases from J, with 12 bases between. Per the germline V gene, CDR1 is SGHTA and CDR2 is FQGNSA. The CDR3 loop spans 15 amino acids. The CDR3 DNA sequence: TGTGCCAGCAGCTTAGCGCCCGGGAATTACTACGAGCAGTACTTC. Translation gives CASSLAPGNYYEQYF. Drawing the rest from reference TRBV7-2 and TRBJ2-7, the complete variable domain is GAGVSQSPSNKVTEKGKDVELRCDPISGHTALYWYRQSLGQGLEFLIYFQGNSAPDKSGLPSDRFSAERTGGSVSTLTIQRTQQEDSAVYLCASSLAPGNYYEQYFGPGTRLTVT.

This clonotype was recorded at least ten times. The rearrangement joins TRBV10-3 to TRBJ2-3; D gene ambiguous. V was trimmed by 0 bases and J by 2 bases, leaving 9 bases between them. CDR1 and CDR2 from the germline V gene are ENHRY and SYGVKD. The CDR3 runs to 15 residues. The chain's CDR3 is CAISESLASTDTQYF. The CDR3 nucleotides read TGTGCCATCAGTGAGTCGCTGGCATCCACAGATACGCAGTATTTT.

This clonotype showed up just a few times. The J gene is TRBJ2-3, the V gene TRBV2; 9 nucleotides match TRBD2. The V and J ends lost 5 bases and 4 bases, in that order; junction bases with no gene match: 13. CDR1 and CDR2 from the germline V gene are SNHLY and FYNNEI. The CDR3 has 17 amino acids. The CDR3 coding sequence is TGTGCCAGCAGTACGTCCCGCAGCGGGAGGAAATCAGATACGCAGTATTTT. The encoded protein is CASSTSRSGRKSDTQYF.

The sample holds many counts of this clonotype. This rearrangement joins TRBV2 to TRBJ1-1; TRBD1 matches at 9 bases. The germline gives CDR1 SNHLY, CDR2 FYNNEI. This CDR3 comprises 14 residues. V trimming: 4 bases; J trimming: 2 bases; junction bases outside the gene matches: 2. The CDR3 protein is CASSGTGGNTEAFF. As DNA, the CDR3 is TGTGCCAGCAGTGGAACAGGGGGCAACACTGAAGCTTTCTTT.

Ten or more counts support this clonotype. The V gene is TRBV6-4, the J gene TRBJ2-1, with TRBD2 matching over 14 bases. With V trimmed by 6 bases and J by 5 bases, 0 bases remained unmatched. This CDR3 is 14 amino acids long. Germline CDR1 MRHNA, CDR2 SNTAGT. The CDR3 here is CASRGLAGDNEQFF. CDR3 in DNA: TGTGCCAGCAGGGGACTAGCGGGAGACAATGAGCAGTTCTTC.